The 30 T cell receptor beta chains below were found in one sample sequenced in a study of neurological immune-mediated disorders. TCRdb re-called the 5' RACE reads with MiXCR, one entry per CDR3 protein. The sample holds approximately 16,000 distinct CDR3 sequences, approximately 8.8% seen once. Sequenced sample: CD8+ T cells from blood. These receptors were obtained from a man aged 50-59 years in good health.

Many counts were recorded for this clonotype. This CDR3 reads CASSITTINEQFF. The CDR3 nucleotides are TGTGCCAGTAGTATAACGACTATCAATGAGCAGTTCTTC. The chain employs TRBV19 and TRBJ2-1, with a tentative D call TRBD2 (5 bases). Germline lookup yields CDR1 LNHDA and CDR2 SQIVND (reference sequence). Deletions cut 2 bases from V and 6 bases from J, with 8 bases between. The CDR3 consists of 13 residues.

This clonotype was picked up many times. The chain employs TRBV5-6 and TRBJ2-1, with TRBD2 as a possible D gene (6 bases). The CDR3 is 17 residues long. Per the germline V gene, CDR1 is SGHDT and CDR2 is YYEEEE. The V and J ends lost 5 bases and 2 bases respectively, with 20 bases between them. The CDR3 sequence: CASSTNNWGEAYNEQFF. The CDR3 region has the DNA TGTGCCAGCAGTACCAATAACTGGGGGGAGGCCTACAATGAGCAGTTCTTC. The variable domain in full, with the rest retrieved from reference TRBV5-6 and TRBJ2-1, is DAGVTQSPTHLIKTRGQQVTLRCSPKSGHDTVSWYQQALGQGPQFIFQYYEEEERQRGNFPDRFSGHQFPNYSSELNVNALLLGDSALYLCASSTNNWGEAYNEQFFGPGTRLTVL.

This clonotype was observed many times. This chain joins TRBV15 and TRBJ2-7; 9 bases are a match to TRBD1. V dropped 1 base and J dropped 7; count of bases not matched to a gene: 8. The length of the CDR3 is 15 residues. The V gene's germline CDR1 is LNHNV and CDR2 YYDKDF (reference sequence). The CDR3 spells CATSRVPQGAGEQYF. The CDR3 DNA is TGTGCCACCAGCAGAGTCCCACAGGGGGCCGGTGAGCAGTACTTC.

This clonotype was detected ten times or more. This chain uses TRBV7-8 with TRBJ2-7; weak D call: TRBD2 (6 bases). Per the germline V gene, CDR1 is SGHVS and CDR2 is FQNEAQ. The V and J ends lost 5 bases and 6 bases respectively, with 14 bases between them. The CDR3 length is 13 residues. In DNA, the CDR3 is TGTGCCAGCAGCCCGAACGGGAGAGGCGAGCAGTACTTC. Translating it yields CASSPNGRGEQYF.

This clonotype was detected ten times or more. The chain is built from TRBV5-1 and TRBJ1-4, with a tentative D call TRBD1 (6 bases). V gave up 5 bases and J gave up 8 bases, with 13 bases separating them. The CDR3 has 13 residues. Germline V gene sequence: CDR1 SGHRS, CDR2 YFSETQ. The CDR3 here is CASSMGGREKLFF. The CDR3 bases are TGCGCCAGCAGTATGGGGGGCAGAGAAAAACTGTTTTTT.

This clonotype was detected ten times or more. The rearrangement links TRBV11-2 to TRBJ2-1; 11 nucleotides line up with TRBD2. Germline V CDR1 and CDR2: SGHAT, FQNNGV. With V trimmed by 2 bases and J by 5 bases, 5 bases remained unmatched. The CDR3 has 16 residues. CDR3 residues: CASSLIPGLADNEQFF. The CDR3 DNA sequence: TGTGCCAGCAGCTTAATTCCGGGACTAGCGGACAATGAGCAGTTCTTC.

This clonotype was counted many times. The chain uses TRBV7-2 and TRBJ2-1; a weak D match, TRBD2 (6 bases). Trimming took off 5 bases at V and 0 bases at J, with 14 bases between the two ends. This CDR3 contains 16 residues. Germline assignment: CDR1 SGHTA and CDR2 FQGNSA. CDR3 loop: CASSHLAEASYNEQFF. The CDR3 DNA follows: TGTGCCAGCAGCCACTTAGCGGAGGCCTCCTACAATGAGCAGTTCTTC.

At least ten counts were recorded for this clonotype. The chain combines TRBV28 with TRBJ2-1, with D tentatively TRBD2 (6 bases). The germline V gene has CDR1 MDHEN and CDR2 SYDVKM. The CDR3 sequence is 13 residues long. The V end was cut by 4 bases, the J end by 5 bases, with 9 bases between. The CDR3 coding sequence is TGTGCCAGCAGTTCCGGGAGTAACAATGAGCAGTTCTTC. It yields the protein CASSSGSNNEQFF. Full variable domain (remainder filled in from reference TRBV28 and TRBJ2-1): DVKVTQSSRYLVKRTGEKVFLECVQDMDHENMFWYRQDPGLGLRLIYFSYDVKMKEKGDIPEGYSVSREKKERFSLILESASTNQTSMYLCASSSGSNNEQFFGPGTRLTVL.

This clonotype was detected many times. The V call is TRBV4-3, the J call TRBJ1-6; D not resolved. The CDR3 loop spans 17 amino acids. Per germline, CDR1 LGHNA and CDR2 YSLEER. Trimming removed 1 base from V and 5 bases from J, with 15 bases in between. CDR3 bases: TGCGCCAGCAGCCAAGGGTCTAGGACGCAGAATAATTCACCCCTCCACTTT. Amino acid sequence: CASSQGSRTQNNSPLHF.

This clonotype was observed many times. The V call is TRBV28, the J call TRBJ2-2, with D perhaps TRBD1 (6 bases). The germline V and J ends were trimmed by 3 bases and 1 base, with 15 bases remaining between them. In germline, CDR1 is MDHEN, CDR2 SYDVKM. The length of the CDR3 is 17 residues. CDR3 bases: TGTGCCAGCAGTTTCTTCATCCAGGGGAGGAACACCGGGGAGCTGTTTTTT. This gives the protein CASSFFIQGRNTGELFF. Combining the CDR3 with reference TRBV28 and TRBJ2-2 gives the whole variable domain DVKVTQSSRYLVKRTGEKVFLECVQDMDHENMFWYRQDPGLGLRLIYFSYDVKMKEKGDIPEGYSVSREKKERFSLILESASTNQTSMYLCASSFFIQGRNTGELFFGEGSRLTVL.

V and J are TRBV7-2 and TRBJ2-7; tentative D call: TRBD2 (5 bases). CDR3 length equals 13 residues. Trimming shortened V by 5 bases and J by 1 base, and 9 bases separated the two germline ends. Looked up from germline, CDR1 is SGHTA and CDR2 is FQGNSA. CDR3 nucleotides: TGTGCCAGCAGCCCAAGGACTTCCTACGAGCAGTACTTC. It yields the protein CASSPRTSYEQYF.

The genes are TRBV27 and TRBJ2-1, with a weak D call TRBD1 (8 bases). This CDR3 contains 14 residues. V lost 2 bases and J lost 7, with 12 bases in between. Germline CDR1 is MNHEY and CDR2 is SMNVEV (reference sequence). The CDR3 spells CASSLNRGGNEQFF. CDR3 sequence (DNA): TGTGCCAGCAGTTTAAACAGGGGGGGGAATGAGCAGTTCTTC.

The rearrangement uses TRBV7-9 and TRBJ1-1; the D is unclear. Germline V gene data show CDR1 as SEHNR and CDR2 as FQNEAQ (reference sequence). Trimming cost V 4 bases and J 2 bases, with 17 bases left between them. The CDR3 spans 16 residues. The CDR3, as DNA: TGTGCCAGCAGCTCACTAAGGGTTCAGACCAACACTGAAGCTTTCTTT. Protein: CASSSLRVQTNTEAFF.

The sample holds a few counts of this clonotype. The CDR3 loop is CAGMIGTSGTGELFF. The CDR3, as DNA: TGTGCCGGGATGATCGGGACTAGCGGCACCGGGGAGCTGTTTTTT. V is TRBV30 and J is TRBJ2-2; 11 bases agree with TRBD2. This CDR3 comprises 15 residues. Germline lookup yields CDR1 GTSNPN and CDR2 SVGIG (reference sequence). J gave up 4 bases and V 8 bases, and 9 bases lay outside the gene matches.

The sample holds many counts of this clonotype. The chain carries TRBV4-2 and TRBJ2-5, with D tentatively TRBD2 (6 bases). The V gene's germline CDR1 is LGHNA and CDR2 YNFKEQ. V was cut by 2 bases and J by 3 bases, with 13 bases left in between. The CDR3 is 15 amino acids. CDR3 sequence (DNA): TGTGCCAGCAGCCAACTGGGACTTGGGGAAGAGACCCAGTACTTC. Its protein is CASSQLGLGEETQYF.

There are many counts of this clonotype. The genes are TRBV14 and TRBJ2-1; 8 bases line up with TRBD2. The CDR3 sequence is 16 residues long. CDR1 is SGHDN, CDR2 FVKESK, per germline. V lost 2 bases to trimming and J lost 6 bases; unmatched junction nucleotides: 9. In DNA, the CDR3 is TGTGCCAGCAGCCAATTACCCAGCGGGAGATCCAATGAGCAGTTCTTC. Translated, it gives CASSQLPSGRSNEQFF.

This rearrangement joins TRBV6-5 to TRBJ2-7; D may be TRBD2 (7 bases). Germline lookup yields CDR1 MNHEY and CDR2 SVGAGI. There are 14 residues in the CDR3. V dropped 2 bases and J dropped 5 bases, with 13 bases sitting between them. CDR3 sequence: CASSYHGGLNEQYF. CDR3 nucleotides: TGTGCCAGCAGTTACCACGGGGGGCTGAACGAGCAGTACTTC.

This clonotype was picked up many times. The chain couples TRBV5-1 to TRBJ2-7, with D possibly being TRBD2 (5 bases). The germline CDR1 and CDR2 sequences are SGHRS and YFSETQ. The CDR3 length is 13 residues. V lost 2 bases and J lost 0, with 6 bases in between. In DNA, the CDR3 is TGCGCCAGCAGCTTCCGGGACTCCTACGAGCAGTACTTC. Translated, it gives CASSFRDSYEQYF.

Ten or more counts support this clonotype. V gene TRBV7-8 combines with J gene TRBJ1-5; 10 nucleotides align to TRBD1. Germline V gives CDR1 SGHVS, CDR2 FQNEAQ. CDR3 length equals 17 residues. The trim removed 3 bases at V and 7 bases at J, leaving 12 bases unmatched. The CDR3 coding sequence is TGTGCCAGCAGCTTCCGCGCACGGGACAGGGGTCCCCAGCCCCAGCATTTT. Encoded protein: CASSFRARDRGPQPQHF.

There are many counts of this clonotype. The chain's CDR3 is CAWSVLTGELFF. The CDR3 DNA sequence: TGTGCCTGGAGTGTACTTACCGGGGAGCTGTTTTTT. This chain connects TRBV30 to TRBJ2-2; D unclear. This CDR3 comprises 12 residues. CDR1 and CDR2 from the germline V gene are GTSNPN and SVGIG (reference sequence). The V end was cut by 0 bases, the J end by 5 bases, with 4 bases between.

This clonotype was picked up many times. The chain recombines TRBV7-7 with TRBJ2-1; perhaps TRBD2 as D (6 bases). Looked up from germline, CDR1 is SSHAT and CDR2 is FNYEAQ (reference sequence). Trimming stripped 3 bases from V and 4 bases from J, with 13 bases between. The CDR3 extends over 15 amino acids. CDR3 residues: CASSFGLARYNEQFF. As DNA, the CDR3 is TGTGCCAGCAGCTTCGGGCTAGCGCGATACAATGAGCAGTTCTTC. The full variable domain, with the rest looked up from reference TRBV7-7 and TRBJ2-1, is GAGVSQSPRYKVTKRGQDVTLRCDPISSHATLYWYQQALGQGPEFLTYFNYEAQPDKSGLPSDRFSAERPEGSISTLTIQRTEQRDSAMYRCASSFGLARYNEQFFGPGTRLTVL.

This clonotype was counted many times. V is TRBV11-2 and J is TRBJ2-3, with 8 bases aligning to TRBD2. Trimming cost V 6 bases and J 5 bases; bases outside gene matches: 13. CDR1 is SGHAT, CDR2 FQNNGV, per germline. The CDR3 contains 16 residues. The chain's CDR3 is CASRRLDGRARDTQYF. Written as DNA, the CDR3 is TGTGCCAGCAGACGTTTGGACGGGAGGGCAAGAGATACGCAGTATTTT.

This clonotype has ten or more counts. The rearrangement links TRBV28 to TRBJ2-7, with TRBD1 matching 8 bases. The trim removed 5 bases at V and 2 bases at J, leaving 8 bases unmatched. The CDR3 sequence is 15 residues long. The germline CDR1 and CDR2 sequences are MDHEN and SYDVKM. This CDR3 reads CASSLRSGGAYEQYF. The CDR3 nucleotides read TGTGCCAGCAGTCTAAGATCAGGGGGCGCCTACGAGCAGTACTTC.

This clonotype was observed many times. The rearrangement links TRBV28 to TRBJ2-7; D not resolved. Per germline, CDR1 MDHEN and CDR2 SYDVKM. The CDR3 runs 15 residues. V was clipped by 2 bases and J by 0 bases, with 11 bases between them. CDR3 loop: CASSLGGESSYEQYF. CDR3 in DNA: TGTGCCAGCAGTTTAGGCGGCGAGAGCTCCTACGAGCAGTACTTC.

This clonotype was seen at least ten times. The J gene is TRBJ2-2, the V gene TRBV19, with D possibly matching TRBD1 (5 bases). Trimming left V 4 bases short and J 6 bases short, with 15 bases between. CDR3 length: 15 amino acids. CDR1 LNHDA and CDR2 SQIVND come from the germline V gene (reference sequence). Written as DNA, the CDR3 is TGTGCCAGTAGTACAGGACACGGAAGTGCCGGGGAGCTGTTTTTT. It is translated as CASSTGHGSAGELFF.

At least ten counts were recorded for this clonotype. The genes are TRBV29-1 and TRBJ2-1; the D call may be TRBD1 or TRBD2 (6 bases each). The CDR3 has 16 residues. The germline V gene has CDR1 SQVTM and CDR2 ANQGSEA. V gave up 0 bases and J gave up 7 bases, with 19 bases separating them. CDR3 sequence reads: CSVEDGGWGAQNEQFF. The CDR3 DNA reads TGCAGCGTTGAAGATGGCGGTTGGGGGGCTCAGAATGAGCAGTTCTTC.

This clonotype was observed at least ten times. The V call is TRBV4-1, the J call TRBJ2-1; 8 nucleotides agree with TRBD2. There are 14 residues in the CDR3. Germline assignment: CDR1 MGHRA and CDR2 YSYEKL. Losses at the gene ends were 5 bases for V and 7 bases for J; bases not matched to a gene: 7. The CDR3 DNA is TGCGCCAGCAGCTTCTCGGGGGGGCTGAATGAGCAGTTCTTC. Encoded protein: CASSFSGGLNEQFF.

This clonotype was seen many times. The chain links TRBV4-1 to TRBJ2-7; tentative D call: TRBD1 (5 bases). The germline V gene encodes CDR1 MGHRA and CDR2 YSYEKL. The ends were cut back, 0 bases at V and 7 bases at J, with 16 bases in the middle. The CDR3 contains 15 residues. The CDR3 DNA reads TGCGCCAGCAGCCAAGATCCGGACACAACGTGGGAGCAGTACTTC. Its protein product is CASSQDPDTTWEQYF.

This clonotype was counted many times. The chain couples TRBV7-2 to TRBJ2-1; D uncertain. From germline, CDR1 is SGHTA and CDR2 FQGNSA. This CDR3 is built from 16 residues. Trimming removed 5 bases from V and 5 bases from J, with 19 bases in between. The chain's CDR3 is CASSPRAGRANNEQFF. CDR3 DNA sequence: TGTGCCAGCAGCCCAAGGGCCGGGCGAGCTAACAATGAGCAGTTCTTC.

V is TRBV9 and J is TRBJ2-3, with TRBD2 as a possible D gene (5 bases). This CDR3 is built from 16 residues. Trimming left V 2 bases short and J 9 bases short, with 22 bases between. CDR1 is SGDLS and CDR2 is YYNGEE in the germline V gene. This CDR3 is CASSVVAVQEVETQYF. The CDR3 bases are TGTGCCAGCAGCGTGGTCGCGGTTCAGGAGGTGGAAACGCAGTATTTT.